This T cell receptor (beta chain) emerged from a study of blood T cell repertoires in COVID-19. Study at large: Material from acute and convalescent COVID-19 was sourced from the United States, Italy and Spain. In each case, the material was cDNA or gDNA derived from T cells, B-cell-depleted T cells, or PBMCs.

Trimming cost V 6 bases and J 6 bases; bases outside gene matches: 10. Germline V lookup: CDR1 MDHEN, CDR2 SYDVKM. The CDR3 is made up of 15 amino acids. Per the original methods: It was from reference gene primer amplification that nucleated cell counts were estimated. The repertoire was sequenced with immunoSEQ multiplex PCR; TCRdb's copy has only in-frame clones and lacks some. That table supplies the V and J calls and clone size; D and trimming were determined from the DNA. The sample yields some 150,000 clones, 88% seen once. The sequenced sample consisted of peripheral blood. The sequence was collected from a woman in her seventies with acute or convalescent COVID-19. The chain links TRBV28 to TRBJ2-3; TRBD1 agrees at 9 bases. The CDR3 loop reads CASSRGTGSRDTQYF. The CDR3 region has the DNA TGTGCCAGCAGCCGGGGGACAGGGTCGCGGGATACGCAGTATTTT.